The rows below give T cell receptor beta chains drawn from one sample of a study of early stage breast cancer tumors. Sequencing was performed with immunoSEQ multiplex PCR; in TCRdb, only in-frame clones are kept and a portion is missing. The table has more than 60,000 clones, 65% to 85% seen once. The specimen was blood. Every receptor here comes from a person aged 55 to 75 with breast cancer. Each CDR3 is given with its conserved first and last residue. Each record gives: J gene, D gene, clone size, V gene, CDR3 protein, CDR3 DNA. A D gene is named only where the DNA matches it firmly. Clone sizes are given selectively: once, few, many, or a class where the clone is expanded.

j_call: TRBJ1-1; d_call: -; clone_size: -; v_call: TRBV9; cdr3_aa: CASSVGSAQGENTEAFF; cdr3_nt: TGTGCCAGCAGCGTAGGAAGTGCACAGGGAGAGAACACTGAAGCTTTCTTT
j_call: TRBJ2-2; d_call: -; clone_size: few; v_call: TRBV28; cdr3_aa: CASIVGLSNTGELFF; cdr3_nt: TGTGCCAGCATTGTAGGGCTATCGAACACCGGGGAGCTGTTTTTT
j_call: TRBJ2-1; d_call: -; clone_size: -; v_call: TRBV28; cdr3_aa: CASSLLVGNNEQFF; cdr3_nt: TGTGCCAGCAGTTTACTAGTGGGCAACAATGAGCAGTTCTTC
j_call: TRBJ2-3; d_call: TRBD1; clone_size: -; v_call: TRBV18; cdr3_aa: CASSPSGQGSTDTQYF; cdr3_nt: TGTGCCAGCTCACCATCGGGACAGGGGAGCACAGATACGCAGTATTTT
j_call: TRBJ1-2; d_call: TRBD1; clone_size: once; v_call: TRBV28; cdr3_aa: CAMQGGPNYGYTF; cdr3_nt: TGTGCCATGCAGGGGGGCCCTAACTATGGCTACACCTTC
j_call: TRBJ1-3; d_call: -; clone_size: few; v_call: TRBV6-1; cdr3_aa: CASSVGDGFQHTIYF; cdr3_nt: TGTGCCAGCAGTGTTGGGGACGGATTTCAACACACCATATATTTT
j_call: TRBJ1-4; d_call: -; clone_size: -; v_call: TRBV5-1; cdr3_aa: CATRTGGTTNEKLFF; cdr3_nt: TGCGCCACCCGAACGGGGGGGACCACTAATGAAAAACTGTTTTTT
j_call: TRBJ1-2; d_call: TRBD1; clone_size: -; v_call: TRBV19; cdr3_aa: CATSGQPLNYGYTF; cdr3_nt: TGTGCCACCTCGGGACAGCCACTTAACTATGGCTACACCTTC
j_call: TRBJ1-6; d_call: -; clone_size: -; v_call: TRBV5-1; cdr3_aa: CASSLETGNSPLHF; cdr3_nt: TGCGCCAGCAGCTTGGAGACTGGGAATTCACCCCTCCACTTT
j_call: TRBJ2-3; d_call: -; clone_size: -; v_call: TRBV29-1; cdr3_aa: CSVRHFIGDTQYF; cdr3_nt: TGCAGCGTGAGACATTTTATAGGAGATACGCAGTATTTT
j_call: TRBJ2-2; d_call: -; clone_size: few; v_call: TRBV4-1; cdr3_aa: CASSQDEVRSLVDTGELFF; cdr3_nt: TGCGCCAGCAGCCAAGACGAGGTGCGGAGCCTCGTGGACACCGGGGAGCTGTTTTTT
j_call: TRBJ2-5; d_call: -; clone_size: -; v_call: TRBV5-6; cdr3_aa: CASSHSRPQETQYF; cdr3_nt: TGTGCCAGCAGCCACTCCCGCCCACAAGAGACCCAGTACTTC
j_call: TRBJ1-1; d_call: -; clone_size: -; v_call: TRBV19; cdr3_aa: CASSLYGVRMNTEAFF; cdr3_nt: TGTGCCAGTAGTCTCTATGGCGTTAGAATGAACACTGAAGCTTTCTTT
j_call: TRBJ2-7; d_call: TRBD2; clone_size: -; v_call: TRBV10-1; cdr3_aa: CASSERELADHEQYF; cdr3_nt: TGCGCCAGCAGCGAACGGGAGCTAGCGGATCACGAGCAGTACTTC
j_call: TRBJ2-6; d_call: -; clone_size: -; v_call: TRBV28; cdr3_aa: CASSPLLSGANVLTF; cdr3_nt: TGTGCCAGCAGTCCTCTACTCTCTGGGGCCAACGTCCTGACTTTC
j_call: TRBJ2-7; d_call: TRBD2; clone_size: few; v_call: TRBV2; cdr3_aa: CASLAGDEQYF; cdr3_nt: TGTGCCAGCCTAGCGGGGGACGAGCAGTACTTC
j_call: TRBJ1-5; d_call: TRBD1; clone_size: -; v_call: TRBV28; cdr3_aa: CASSSGQGRHEPQHF; cdr3_nt: TGTGCCAGCAGCTCCGGACAGGGCCGGCATGAGCCCCAGCATTTT
j_call: TRBJ1-5; d_call: -; clone_size: -; v_call: TRBV7-9; cdr3_aa: CASSLAYGRDSNQPQHF; cdr3_nt: TGTGCCAGCAGCTTAGCGTATGGACGGGATAGCAATCAGCCCCAGCATTTT
j_call: TRBJ2-7; d_call: TRBD2; clone_size: few; v_call: TRBV28; cdr3_aa: CASRRTSAYEQYF; cdr3_nt: TGTGCCAGCAGGAGGACTAGCGCCTACGAGCAGTACTTC
j_call: TRBJ2-5; d_call: -; clone_size: -; v_call: TRBV30; cdr3_aa: CAWSAPPVETIEETQYF; cdr3_nt: TGTGCCTGGAGTGCCCCCCCGGTGGAGACCATAGAAGAGACCCAGTACTTC
j_call: TRBJ1-4; d_call: -; clone_size: -; v_call: TRBV5-1; cdr3_aa: CASTRAQGSNEKLFF; cdr3_nt: TGCGCCAGCACCAGGGCCCAGGGGAGTAATGAAAAACTGTTTTTT
j_call: TRBJ2-5; d_call: -; clone_size: -; v_call: TRBV6-1; cdr3_aa: CASSFGSQETQYF; cdr3_nt: TGTGCCAGCAGTTTCGGCAGCCAAGAGACCCAGTACTTC
j_call: TRBJ2-7; d_call: TRBD2; clone_size: -; v_call: TRBV27; cdr3_aa: CASSSPGLASYEQYF; cdr3_nt: TGTGCCAGCAGTTCACCCGGACTAGCGAGCTACGAGCAGTACTTC
j_call: TRBJ2-3; d_call: TRBD2; clone_size: -; v_call: TRBV4-1; cdr3_aa: CASSEGDSGGAPDTQYF; cdr3_nt: TGCGCCAGCAGCGAGGGAGATAGCGGGGGGGCTCCAGATACGCAGTATTTT
j_call: TRBJ2-1; d_call: -; clone_size: -; v_call: TRBV7-7; cdr3_aa: CASSLERVSSEQFF; cdr3_nt: TGTGCTAGCAGCTTAGAGCGGGTTTCGAGTGAGCAGTTCTTC
j_call: TRBJ1-2; d_call: -; clone_size: few; v_call: TRBV4-1; cdr3_aa: CASSQSGTYYGYTF; cdr3_nt: TGCGCCAGCAGCCAAAGTGGCACATACTATGGCTACACCTTC
j_call: TRBJ2-2; d_call: TRBD2; clone_size: -; v_call: TRBV11-2; cdr3_aa: CASSLVAGGLTGELFF; cdr3_nt: TGTGCCAGCAGCTTAGTAGCGGGAGGACTCACCGGGGAGCTGTTTTTT
j_call: TRBJ1-5; d_call: -; clone_size: once; v_call: TRBV7-8; cdr3_aa: CASSLSGGSNQPQHF; cdr3_nt: TGTGCCAGCAGCTTATCGGGTGGTAGCAATCAGCCCCAGCATTTT